A single sample gave rise to the 20 T cell receptor beta chains below, sequenced in a study of regulatory T cells in long-lasting Graves disease (dated by TCRdb to the early 2020s). The time point label for this specimen denotes: newly diagnosed GD, antithyroid drugs for less than 3 months. RNA was extracted from PBMCs in TRIzol for both TCR sequencing and RNA sequencing. The protocol used for the library was multiplex PCR. The sequencer was an Illumina HiSeq 4000. TCR beta libraries were built with iRepertoire HTBI primers and Arm-PCR amplification of CDR3 regions. TCRdb passed the public sequencing reads through fastp at Q25 and MiXCR, retaining productive beta sequences. Identical CDR3 protein sequences are pooled into one entry, listed with their most common genes and DNA. The sample table shows approximately 400,000 distinct CDR3 sequences, and 10% to 15% are seen once. Jointly, the top ten make up 15% to 20% of the sample.

These data also featured in a second study, about T cells in Graves' hyperthyroidism and ophthalmopathy.

Sample: peripheral blood mononuclear cells (PBMCs), taken at new diagnosis, from a patient treated with antithyroid drugs. Receptor source: a woman under 30 with Graves disease. Donor details come from another sample of the same person, matched by shared clones.

This clonotype was recorded a few times. This chain links TRBV7-9 with TRBJ2-1; 7 nucleotides match TRBD2. Germline loops: CDR1 SEHNR, CDR2 FQNEAQ (reference sequence). Germline trimming cut 9 bases from V and 10 bases from J; bases unmatched to any gene: 6. This CDR3 is 11 amino acids long. CDR3 nucleotide sequence: TGTGCCAGTAAGGAAGCGGGAGAGCAGTTCTTC. Translating it yields CASKEAGEQFF.

This clonotype showed up many times. The chain employs TRBV20-1 and TRBJ2-1; 8 nucleotides align to TRBD1. The CDR3 is 14 amino acids. Per the germline V gene, CDR1 is DFQATT and CDR2 is SNEGSKA (reference sequence). V trimming: 6 bases; J trimming: 12 bases; junction bases outside the gene matches: 16. The CDR3 here is CSAPSGRTGFVQFF. CDR3 DNA sequence: TGCAGTGCCCCTTCAGGCCGGACAGGGTTTGTGCAGTTCTTC.

This clonotype was detected many times. CDR3 bases: TGTGCCAGCAGTGTCCGGGGGGCTCTTGGAAACACCATATATTTT. Protein product: CASSVRGALGNTIYF. This sequence joins TRBV6-1 and TRBJ1-3; a weak D match, TRBD1 (6 bases). Germline CDR1 is MNHNS and CDR2 is SASEGT. Between the trimmed V and J ends, which lost 4 bases and 3 bases, there was a span of 13 bases. This CDR3 contains 15 residues.

This clonotype showed up just a few times. V and J are TRBV7-2 and TRBJ1-1; 7 nucleotides align to TRBD1. This CDR3 is 17 amino acids long. Germline V gene data show CDR1 as SGHTA and CDR2 as FQGNSA. V was pared by 5 bases and J by 3 bases, with 15 bases of the junction left unmatched. The CDR3 DNA reads TGTGCCAGCAGCCATTTACCACTGGGACAGCCATACACTGAAGCTTTCTTT. It codes for CASSHLPLGQPYTEAFF.

The chain joins TRBV7-6 to TRBJ2-1; possibly TRBD1 for D (5 bases). V lost 2 bases and J lost 5, with 16 bases in between. This CDR3 is built from 16 residues. The germline CDR1 and CDR2 sequences are SGHVS and FNYEAQ. In DNA form, the CDR3 reads TGTGCCAGCAGCTTATATGCGACAGTACGAAACAATGAGCAGTTCTTC. Its translation: CASSLYATVRNNEQFF.

The table lists this clonotype with many counts. This sequence joins TRBV4-2 and TRBJ2-2, with D possibly called TRBD1 or TRBD2 (5 bases each). This CDR3 is 15 amino acids long. Germline V gene lookup returns CDR1 LGHNA and CDR2 YNFKEQ. V lost 0 bases, J lost 6 bases, and 11 bases lay in between. CDR3 sequence reads: CASSQEEGFAGELFF. The DNA for the CDR3 is TGTGCCAGCAGCCAAGAAGAGGGGTTCGCCGGGGAGCTGTTTTTT.

This clonotype was seen repeatedly, ten times or more. CDR3 sequence: CATRSQATNEKLFF. Here the CDR3 DNA reads TGTGCCACCCGAAGTCAGGCAACTAATGAAAAACTGTTTTTT. This chain joins TRBV10-3 and TRBJ1-4; D is unresolved. Germline assignment: CDR1 ENHRY and CDR2 SYGVKD. Trimming shortened V by 10 bases and J by 0 bases, and 12 bases separated the two germline ends. The CDR3 contains 14 residues.

This clonotype was recorded at least ten times. The chain uses TRBV18 and TRBJ1-2, with D unclear. Deletions cut 0 bases from V and 1 base from J, with 3 bases between. Germline lookup yields CDR1 KGHSH and CDR2 LQKENI. The CDR3 is 13 amino acids. CDR3 DNA: TGTGCCAGCTCACCACCGAATAACTATGGCTACACCTTC. Translation gives CASSPPNNYGYTF.

This clonotype was picked up many times. The V call is TRBV12-3 or TRBV12-4, the J call TRBJ1-6; the D gene is possibly TRBD1 (5 bases). The CDR3 is 14 amino acids. V was trimmed by 4 bases and J by 5 bases, leaving 9 bases between them. The CDR3 DNA reads as TGTGCCAGCAGTTGGGGCAGGGATAATTCACCCCTCCACTTT. It codes for CASSWGRDNSPLHF.

This clonotype occurred many times. The V gene is TRBV10-3, the J gene TRBJ2-7, with D perhaps TRBD2 (6 bases). CDR1 ENHRY and CDR2 SYGVKD come from the germline V gene. This CDR3 region has 15 residues. The germline V and J ends were trimmed by 4 bases and 9 bases, with 22 bases remaining between them. Here the CDR3 DNA reads TGTGCCATCAGTGTCGATTTCGGGGCGGAGGGAAGGCAGTACTTC. This gives the protein CAISVDFGAEGRQYF.

This clonotype was found a few times. The CDR3 bases are TGTGCCAGCAGCCAAGGTGGTACTAGCGGATACGAGCAGTACTTC. This sequence encodes CASSQGGTSGYEQYF. The chain is built from TRBV7-3 and TRBJ2-7; 8 bases fit TRBD2. Germline lookup yields CDR1 SGHTA and CDR2 FQGTGA. V gave up 5 bases and J gave up 4 bases; unmatched junction bases: 10. This CDR3 comprises 15 residues.

In this sample, this clonotype turned up many times. The chain carries TRBV28 and TRBJ2-1; 11 positions match TRBD2. This CDR3 contains 16 residues. After removal of 6 bases from V and 4 bases from J, the junction contained 8 bases not matched to a gene. In germline, CDR1 is MDHEN, CDR2 SYDVKM. The CDR3 is CASSHPRLAGYNEQFF. The CDR3 DNA reads TGTGCCAGCAGCCATCCCCGACTAGCGGGGTACAATGAGCAGTTCTTC. Complete variable domain (other parts from reference TRBV28 and TRBJ2-1): DVKVTQSSRYLVKRTGEKVFLECVQDMDHENMFWYRQDPGLGLRLIYFSYDVKMKEKGDIPEGYSVSREKKERFSLILESASTNQTSMYLCASSHPRLAGYNEQFFGPGTRLTVL.

This clonotype occurred many times. J is TRBJ2-1 and V is TRBV2; D perhaps matches TRBD2 (6 bases). V gave up 4 bases and J gave up 9 bases, with 13 bases separating them. This CDR3 contains 13 residues. The germline V gene has CDR1 SNHLY and CDR2 FYNNEI. The CDR3 here is CASSGSYGSEQFF. CDR3 in DNA: TGTGCCAGCAGTGGATCTTACGGGAGTGAGCAGTTCTTC.

This clonotype showed up just a few times. The rearrangement joins TRBV6-4 to TRBJ2-3; possible D gene TRBD1, 5 bases. The CDR3 loop spans 13 amino acids. Germline assignment: CDR1 MRHNA and CDR2 SNTAGT. The ends were cut back, 5 bases at V and 6 bases at J, with 12 bases in the middle. This CDR3 reads CASSPTNRDTQYF. The CDR3 DNA reads TGTGCCAGCAGTCCCACTAACAGGGATACGCAGTATTTT.

This clonotype was seen many times. The CDR3 loop is CSARDIGRSNEQYF. The CDR3 region has the DNA TGCAGTGCTAGAGATATCGGGAGGAGTAACGAGCAGTACTTC. The chain carries TRBV20-1 and TRBJ2-7; TRBD2 agrees at 7 bases. CDR3 size: 14 residues. The junction had 7 bases not matched to a gene; V was cut back by 0 bases and J by 5 bases. Per germline, CDR1 DFQATT and CDR2 SNEGSKA (reference sequence).

The V and J genes are TRBV19 and TRBJ1-1; D is possibly TRBD1 (6 bases). The germline gives CDR1 LNHDA, CDR2 SQIVND (reference sequence). The CDR3 is 15 residues long. Trimming cost V 6 bases and J 4 bases, with 18 bases left between them. CDR3 in amino acids: CASSIFTGISTEAFF. In DNA form, the CDR3 reads TGTGCCAGTAGCATCTTCACAGGGATAAGCACTGAAGCTTTCTTT.

At least ten counts were recorded for this clonotype. The chain combines TRBV27 with TRBJ2-7, with a tentative D call TRBD2 (5 bases). The ends were cut back, 3 bases at V and 2 bases at J, with 23 bases in the middle. Germline values: CDR1 MNHEY, CDR2 SMNVEV (reference sequence). The CDR3 sequence is 18 residues long. The CDR3 is CASSFGEARRGVPYEQYF. The CDR3 nucleotides are TGTGCCAGCAGTTTCGGAGAGGCCCGACGGGGAGTCCCCTACGAGCAGTACTTC.

As to this clonotype: A much larger clone differs by one base, so this may be a read error. This chain links TRBV6-5 with TRBJ2-1; 8 nucleotides agree with TRBD1. The germline V gene has CDR1 MNHEY and CDR2 SVGAGI. There are 16 residues in the CDR3. CDR3 sequence: CASSYGGQGAYNGQFF. CDR3 sequence (DNA): TGTGCCAGCAGTTACGGAGGGCAGGGGGCTTACAATGGGCAGTTCTTC.

This clonotype has at least ten counts. The chain couples TRBV7-6 to TRBJ2-5, with 10 bases identical to TRBD1. The CDR3 totals 15 residues. Germline-derived CDR1 and CDR2 are SGHVS and FNYEAQ. J was trimmed by 6 bases and V by 4 bases; bases with no gene match: 8. Written as DNA, the CDR3 is TGTGCCAGCAGCTCGAGGGGACAGGGGCGGAAGACCCAGTACTTC. This codes for CASSSRGQGRKTQYF.

This clonotype was seen ten or more times. This chain links TRBV18 with TRBJ2-5, with 12 bases identical to TRBD2. The J segment lost 3 bases and the V segment lost 7 bases, leaving 6 bases of the junction unmatched. The CDR3 covers 15 residues. From germline, CDR1 is KGHSH and CDR2 LQKENI. The CDR3 sequence is CASFRTSGVEETQYF. The CDR3 DNA reads as TGTGCCAGCTTTAGGACTAGCGGGGTTGAAGAGACCCAGTACTTC.